This is a list of T cell receptor beta chains from one sample in a study of blood T cell repertoires in COVID-19. Data came from immunoSEQ multiplex PCR; TCRdb stores just in-frame clones and leaves some out. The sample yields 70,000 or so clones, roughly nine tenths seen once. The specimen was peripheral blood. The receptors stem from a man aged 50 or older with acute or convalescent COVID-19. Each CDR3 is given with its conserved first and last residue. D genes are given only for firm matches. Not all rows give a size; the values are once, few, many and, for expanded clones, a class.

>.|15|.|TRBV5-4|TRBJ2-7
CASSPSRGGSYEQYF
TGTGCCAGCAGTCCTTCCCGGGGTGGGTCCTACGAGCAGTACTTC
>.|14|.|TRBV10-3|TRBJ1-5
CAISARDVDQPQHF
TGTGCCATCAGTGCCAGGGATGTGGATCAGCCCCAGCATTTT
>.|19|.|TRBV9|TRBJ2-6
CASSVAEIGQFAGANVLTF
TGTGCCAGCAGCGTCGCAGAAATAGGACAGTTTGCTGGGGCCAACGTCCTGACTTTC
>TRBD1|14|.|TRBV27|TRBJ1-5
CASGQGHSNQPQHF
TGTGCCAGCGGACAGGGACATAGCAATCAGCCCCAGCATTTT
>TRBD1|14|.|TRBV3-1/TRBV3-2|TRBJ2-5
CASSQAGGQETQYF
TGTGCCAGCAGCCAAGCAGGGGGCCAAGAGACCCAGTACTTC
>TRBD2|16|.|TRBV18|TRBJ2-5
CASSLSMAGVSETQYF
TGTGCCAGCTCACTCTCGATGGCGGGAGTCTCAGAGACCCAGTACTTC
>.|16|.|TRBV5-5|TRBJ2-5
CASSLEGGGRGETQYF
TGTGCCAGCAGCTTGGAGGGTGGAGGGAGAGGCGAGACCCAGTACTTC
>.|14|once|TRBV6-5|TRBJ1-2
CASSYGHSSYGYTF
TGTGCCAGCAGTTACGGACATTCTAGCTATGGCTACACCTTC
>.|14|once|TRBV27|TRBJ1-4
CASSLYRGGEKLFF
TGTGCCAGCAGTTTATACAGAGGGGGTGAAAAACTGTTTTTT
>TRBD1|19|.|TRBV3-1/TRBV3-2|TRBJ2-3
CASSQPRTGDRGTTDTQYF
TGTGCCAGCAGCCAACCCCGGACGGGGGACAGGGGTACCACAGATACGCAGTATTTT
>.|13|.|TRBV6-6|TRBJ2-3
CASRRSSTDTQYF
TGTGCCAGCAGACGGTCTTCCACAGATACGCAGTATTTT
>.|13|.|TRBV24-1|TRBJ2-3
CATNGQNTDTQYF
TGTGCCACCAACGGACAGAACACAGATACGCAGTATTTT
>TRBD2|14|once|TRBV19|TRBJ2-1
CASTSRGGHNEQFF
TGTGCCAGTACTAGTCGCGGGGGGCACAATGAGCAGTTCTTC
>.|14|.|TRBV10-3|TRBJ2-7
CAITKEEGGYEQYF
TGTGCCATCACCAAAGAGGAGGGCGGCTACGAGCAGTACTTC
>.|14|few|TRBV10-3|TRBJ2-5
CAISRDTSIETQYF
TGTGCCATCAGCCGGGACACTTCTATTGAGACCCAGTACTTC
>.|12|.|TRBV11-2|TRBJ1-1
CASSPRETEAFF
TGTGCCAGCAGCCCCCGGGAGACTGAAGCTTTCTTT
>.|15|.|TRBV7-3|TRBJ2-3
CASSLSPTRTDTQYF
TGTGCCAGCAGCTTAAGTCCGACTCGCACAGATACGCAGTATTTT
>.|17|once|TRBV2|TRBJ2-1
CACSRRTGRSAYNEQFF
TGTGCCTGCTCCCGAAGGACGGGGAGGAGTGCTTACAATGAGCAGTTCTTC
>TRBD1|16|.|TRBV25-1|TRBJ2-1
CASSEWGQGRYNEQFF
TGTGCCAGCAGTGAATGGGGACAGGGTCGATACAATGAGCAGTTCTTC
>TRBD1|14|.|TRBV2|TRBJ1-1
CASRGRGPNTEAFF
TGTGCCAGCAGGGGCAGGGGGCCGAACACTGAAGCTTTCTTT
>.|14|.|TRBV28|TRBJ1-4
CASSYGGGGEKLFF
TGTGCCAGCAGTTATGGGGGGGGCGGAGAAAAACTGTTTTTT
>TRBD2|16|.|TRBV28|TRBJ2-1
CASSFDRLADYNEQFF
TGTGCCAGCAGTTTTGACCGGCTAGCGGATTACAATGAGCAGTTCTTC